A single sample gave rise to the 15 T cell receptor beta chains below, sequenced in a study of T-cell memory formation after mild COVID-19. TCRdb re-analysed the 5' RACE reads in MiXCR, keeping a single row per CDR3 protein. The table includes tens of thousands of distinct CDR3 sequences, more than 10% detected once. The specimen sequenced was PBMCs or a T cell subset sorted from them (not recorded which). The receptors were gathered from an adult woman who had mild COVID-19 (a few samples of this study predate the infection). Cell type and time point are not known.

This chain uses TRBV29-1 with TRBJ1-1; D is undetermined. CDR3 size: 12 residues. V was pared by 5 bases and J by 3 bases, with 10 bases between. In germline, CDR1 is SQVTM, CDR2 ANQGSEA. CDR3: CSVIGRDTEAFF. For the CDR3, the DNA is TGCAGCGTTATCGGGAGGGACACTGAAGCTTTCTTT.

In its sample, this clonotype was seen a few times. The chain carries TRBV29-1 and TRBJ2-1; unclear D gene. The length of the CDR3 is 15 residues. Germline assignment: CDR1 SQVTM and CDR2 ANQGSEA. V was clipped by 1 base and J by 0 bases, with 10 bases between them. The CDR3, as DNA: TGCAGCGTTGAAGTGCCCCCCCGCTCCTACAATGAGCAGTTCTTC. Translated: CSVEVPPRSYNEQFF.

This clonotype appeared many times. J is TRBJ2-7 and V is TRBV29-1; tentatively, D is TRBD1 (5 bases). Germline V gene data show CDR1 as SQVTM and CDR2 as ANQGSEA. Trimming took 3 bases from V and 2 from J, leaving 17 bases between them. The CDR3 loop spans 15 amino acids. The CDR3 protein is CSVEGSGLGTYEQYF. The CDR3 DNA follows: TGCAGCGTTGAGGGGTCAGGGTTGGGTACCTACGAGCAGTACTTC.

The chain joins TRBV3-1 to TRBJ2-5; D gene unclear. Germline loops: CDR1 LGHDT, CDR2 YNNKEL (reference sequence). The CDR3 is 17 amino acids. Trimming took 2 bases from V and 4 from J, leaving 20 bases between them. The CDR3 bases are TGTGCCAGCAGCCAATTAAGTAGTGTAGGGAATGTAGAGACCCAGTACTTC. This codes for CASSQLSSVGNVETQYF.

This CDR3 reads CASSPTTRAEQFF. The DNA for the CDR3 is TGTGCCAGCAGCCCAACGACAAGAGCGGAGCAGTTCTTC. The chain combines TRBV9 with TRBJ2-1; D is unresolved. V was pared by 4 bases and J by 10 bases, with 15 bases between. The CDR3 has 13 residues. The germline gives CDR1 SGDLS, CDR2 YYNGEE.

This clonotype was counted only a few times. The chain recombines TRBV12-3 or TRBV12-4 with TRBJ1-3; D not resolved. This CDR3 contains 17 residues. V was cut by 6 bases and J by 1 base, with 19 bases left in between. CDR3 protein: CASRNLEGYGSGNTIYF. The DNA of the CDR3 is TGTGCCAGCAGGAATTTGGAGGGCTATGGTTCTGGAAACACCATATATTTT.

This clonotype appeared a few times. This sequence joins TRBV10-3 and TRBJ1-3; 7 nucleotides line up with TRBD1. CDR1 and CDR2 from the germline V gene are ENHRY and SYGVKD. Losses at the gene ends were 6 bases for V and 4 bases for J; bases not matched to a gene: 6. The length of the CDR3 is 14 residues. The CDR3 DNA is TGTGCCATCAGCGACGGGACAGCAGGAAACACCATATATTTT. Protein product: CAISDGTAGNTIYF.

The genes are TRBV2 and TRBJ2-1; maybe TRBD2 (5 bases). The length of the CDR3 is 14 residues. From germline, CDR1 is SNHLY and CDR2 FYNNEI. Trimming removed 3 bases at V and 4 bases at J, with 10 bases between. As DNA, the CDR3 is TGTGCCAGCAGTGATCAGCGGAGATACAATGAGCAGTTCTTC. Translation gives CASSDQRRYNEQFF.

The chain carries TRBV6-6 and TRBJ1-5, with TRBD1 matching 8 bases. The CDR3 is 17 amino acids. Unmatched junction bases numbered 8, after V lost 4 bases and J lost 0 bases. Germline CDR1 MNHNY, CDR2 SVGAGI (reference sequence). The DNA of the CDR3 is TGTGCCAGCAGTTTGTCAGGGGGCCTATATAGCAATCAGCCCCAGCATTTT. Translating gives CASSLSGGLYSNQPQHF.

The CDR3 DNA sequence: TGCAGCGTTGAGAGCCAGTCCGGTTACGAGCAGTACTTC. The encoded protein is CSVESQSGYEQYF. The chain couples TRBV29-1 to TRBJ2-7; D remains ambiguous. The germline V and J ends were trimmed by 3 bases and 4 bases, with 13 bases remaining between them. This CDR3 has 13 amino acids. Germline V gene data show CDR1 as SQVTM and CDR2 as ANQGSEA.

V gene TRBV29-1 combines with J gene TRBJ2-1; D not resolved. CDR1 is SQVTM, CDR2 ANQGSEA, per germline. Trimming pared 4 bases from V and 4 bases from J, leaving 5 bases between. The CDR3 covers 11 residues. CDR3: CSVVLYNEQFF. As DNA, the CDR3 is TGCAGCGTTGTACTTTACAATGAGCAGTTCTTC.

V is TRBV7-6 and J is TRBJ1-2, with TRBD1 matching 10 bases. V was clipped by 5 bases and J by 1 base; unmatched bases: 4. Germline V gene lookup returns CDR1 SGHVS and CDR2 FNYEAQ. The length of the CDR3 is 15 residues. CDR3 sequence: CASSPDRGFNYGYTF. In nucleotides, the CDR3 is TGTGCCAGCAGCCCGGACAGGGGGTTTAACTATGGCTACACCTTC.

The chain joins TRBV12-3 or TRBV12-4 to TRBJ1-1; 10 nucleotides match TRBD1. V shed 5 bases, J shed 12 bases, and the junction held 9 bases outside the gene matches. The CDR3 has 13 amino acids. CDR3 sequence reads: CASSPGTGAGTFF. DNA for the CDR3: TGTGCCAGCAGTCCCGGGACAGGGGCGGGAACTTTCTTT.

The rearrangement links TRBV5-1 to TRBJ2-7, with a tentative D call TRBD2 (6 bases). V was trimmed by 0 bases and J by 5 bases, leaving 15 bases between them. CDR1 is SGHRS and CDR2 is YFSETQ in the germline V gene. This CDR3 has 15 residues. The CDR3 coding sequence is TGCGCCAGCAGCTTGGCGTCGCGGGGAGGTCACGAGCAGTACTTC. It specifies CASSLASRGGHEQYF.

This clonotype was seen ten or more times. This sequence joins TRBV20-1 and TRBJ2-7; TRBD2 agrees at 12 bases. Germline loops: CDR1 DFQATT, CDR2 SNEGSKA (reference sequence). The CDR3 length is 16 residues. The V gene end was trimmed by 6 bases and the J gene end by 3 bases; junction bases not matched to a gene: 12. CDR3 coding DNA: TGCAGTGCCGTCCCAAGAAAACTAGCGGGGGGCTACGAGCAGTACTTC. Translated, it gives CSAVPRKLAGGYEQYF.